This paragraph reports one T cell receptor (beta chain). This clonotype was found a few times. There is no known antigen for this receptor. Base qualities are not at hand, and no much larger clone is one base apart. Receptors were amplified or captured by PCR. The sequencing machine was an Illumina HiSeq 2500. Molecular barcoding was employed in the preparation of TCR libraries, with unique molecular identifiers being used to normalize TCRbeta repertoire quantification. TCRdb itself trimmed the public reads at Q25 with fastp, ran MiXCR and retained productive beta chains. Every CDR3 protein is listed once, alongside the most common genes and DNA of its rows. Here the sample has roughly 500,000 distinct CDR3 sequences; approximately 32% occur a single time. The ten top clones hold roughly 2.5% of the sample. This entry is derived from a study of T-cell reconstitution after alpha-beta-depleted transplantation in children (TCRdb year 2016). About the study as a whole: Using TCR repertoire profiling, the study followed T-cell immune reconstitution in a quantitative way in children after TCRalphabeta/CD19-depleted allogeneic hematopoietic cell transplantation.

CDR1 SGHTA and CDR2 FQGNSA were looked up in the germline V gene. A distance of 12 bases separates the germline ends of V and J, which lose 11 bases and 4 bases respectively. The CDR3 measures 12 amino acids from cysteine to phenylalanine. The kept DNA is CDR3 alone, 36 bases in frame from the first base. Recombination connected TRBV7-2 to TRBJ2-1; the D gene is perhaps TRBD2, on 5 matching bases. The clonotype was recovered from a human donor who donated a stem cell graft to a child with aplastic anemia. This material consisted of PBMCs from the stem cell graft donor, taken from the stem cell graft. The CDR3 corresponds to CAGGGRYNEQFF. The DNA is as follows: TGTGCCGGCGGCGGGCGATACAATGAGCAGTTCTTC. This CDR3, with the reference TRBV7-2 and TRBJ2-1 proteins standing in past its ends, gives the full variable domain GAGVSQSPSNKVTEKGKDVELRCDPISGHTALYWYRQSLGQGLEFLIYFQGNSAPDKSGLPSDRFSAERTGGSVSTLTIQRTQQEDSAVYLCAGGGRYNEQFFGPGTRLTVL.